These 3 T cell receptor beta chains came from one sample sequenced in a study of CD8 T cells in ankylosing spondylitis. Study-wide results and caveats: In ankylosing spondylitis blood, a motif of seven to nine highly homologous TCR beta variants appeared characteristic.

TCRdb reanalysed the 5' RACE reads using MiXCR and keeps one entry per CDR3 protein. The sample has some 800,000 distinct CDR3 sequences; about 11% are singletons. What these receptors recognize is not known. The sequenced material came from blood, either unsorted or a sorted T cell fraction (not recorded which). These receptors came from a male donor with ankylosing spondylitis.

The chain uses TRBV7-2 and TRBJ1-5; D possibly corresponds to TRBD1 (5 bases). The ends were cut back, 4 bases at V and 10 bases at J, with 14 bases in the middle. Looked up from germline, CDR1 is SGHTA and CDR2 is FQGNSA. The CDR3 contains 13 residues. CDR3 in DNA: TGTGCCAGCAGCTCGGAACCCGGGACCCCCCAGCATTTT. Encoded protein: CASSSEPGTPQHF.

This clonotype showed up many times. The chain recombines TRBV7-2 with TRBJ2-7; D is ambiguous. There are 12 residues in the CDR3. Germline V CDR1 and CDR2: SGHTA, FQGNSA. V shed 5 bases and J shed 10 bases, with 15 bases lying between them. The CDR3: CASSLRSSEQYF. Here the CDR3 DNA reads TGTGCCAGCAGCCTCAGGAGCTCCGAACAGTACTTC.

The chain combines TRBV4-2 with TRBJ1-2; D unclear. This CDR3 has 15 residues. Germline CDR1 LGHNA, CDR2 YNFKEQ. Trimming pared 2 bases from V and 3 bases from J, leaving 13 bases between. The CDR3 region has the DNA TGTGCCAGCAGCCAAAATGTGAGAGGTGACTATGGCTACACCTTC. Encoded protein: CASSQNVRGDYGYTF.